These 5 T cell receptor beta chains were sequenced from one sample in a study of blood T cell repertoires in COVID-19. TCRdb's table, derived via immunoSEQ multiplex PCR, lists solely in-frame clones and lacks some. The repertoire includes tens of thousands of clones, roughly three quarters of them detected once, and 16% sits in the top ten. Sequences were obtained from peripheral blood. These receptors were collected from a man between 65 and 85 years old with active or convalescent COVID-19.

The gene calls are TRBV28 and TRBJ2-3, with D unclear. Germline V gene data show CDR1 as MDHEN and CDR2 as SYDVKM. Trimming pared 3 bases from V and 6 bases from J, leaving 10 bases between. The CDR3 sequence is 13 residues long. This CDR3 is CASSLGIGDTQYF. The CDR3 nucleotides are TGTGCCAGCAGTTTGGGCATTGGGGATACGCAGTATTTT.

This clone was recorded a few times. The chain couples TRBV29-1 to TRBJ1-2; 10 bases are a match to TRBD1. V lost 8 bases and J lost 4; bases outside the gene matches: 7. The CDR3 runs to 13 residues. Germline V gene sequence: CDR1 SQVTM, CDR2 ANQGSEA. In DNA form, the CDR3 reads TGCAGCCTTGGGACAGGGGCTGGCTATGGCTACACCTTC. Protein product: CSLGTGAGYGYTF.

The chain uses TRBV7-9 and TRBJ2-1; D is ambiguous. CDR3 length: 12 amino acids. CDR1 and CDR2 from the germline V gene are SEHNR and FQNEAQ (reference sequence). The germline V and J ends were trimmed by 5 bases and 7 bases, with 9 bases remaining between them. CDR3 sequence (DNA): TGTGCCAGCAGCCCGGGTTCAAATGAGCAGTTCTTC. It translates to CASSPGSNEQFF.

A few counts support this clone. The V and J genes are TRBV5-5 and TRBJ2-3; D may be TRBD2 (6 bases). CDR3 length: 15 amino acids. The germline V gene encodes CDR1 SGHKS and CDR2 YYEKEE (reference sequence). Trimming took 4 bases from V and 0 from J, leaving 12 bases between them. CDR3 nucleotide sequence: TGTGCCAGCAGCATGGGGGACTTTAGCACAGATACGCAGTATTTT. It codes for CASSMGDFSTDTQYF.

With regard to this clone: At one end, the junction sequence differs from germline, possibly due to a read error. J is TRBJ2-3 and V is TRBV11-2, with 7 nucleotides matching TRBD2. Germline CDR1 SGHAT, CDR2 FQNNGV. This CDR3 region has 15 residues. CDR3: CASTRRPGGTDTQYF. CDR3 sequence (DNA): TGTGCCAGCACCCGGCGGCCGGGAGGCACGGATACGCAGTATTTT.